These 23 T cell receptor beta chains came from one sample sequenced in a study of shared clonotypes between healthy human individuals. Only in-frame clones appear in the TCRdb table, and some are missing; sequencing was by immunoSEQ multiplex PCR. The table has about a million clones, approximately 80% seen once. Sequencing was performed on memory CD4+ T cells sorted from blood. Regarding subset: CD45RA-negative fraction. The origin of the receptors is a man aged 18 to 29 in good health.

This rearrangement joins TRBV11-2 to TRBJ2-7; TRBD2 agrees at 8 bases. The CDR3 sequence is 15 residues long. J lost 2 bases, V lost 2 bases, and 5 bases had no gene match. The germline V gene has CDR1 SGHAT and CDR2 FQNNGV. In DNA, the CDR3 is TGTGCCAGCAGCTTAATTTTCGGGGGGGCCTACGAGCAGTACTTC. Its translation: CASSLIFGGAYEQYF.

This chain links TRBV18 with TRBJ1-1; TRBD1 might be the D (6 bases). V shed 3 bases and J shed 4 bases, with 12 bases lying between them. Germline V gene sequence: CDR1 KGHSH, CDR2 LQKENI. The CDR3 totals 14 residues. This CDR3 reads CASSPGRGPTEAFF. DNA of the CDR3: TGTGCCAGCTCACCGGGGCGGGGGCCCACTGAAGCTTTCTTT.

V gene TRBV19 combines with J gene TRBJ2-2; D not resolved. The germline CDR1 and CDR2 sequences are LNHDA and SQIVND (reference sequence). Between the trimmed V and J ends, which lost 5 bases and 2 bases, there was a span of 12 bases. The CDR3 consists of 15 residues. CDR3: CASSSGRFNTGELFF. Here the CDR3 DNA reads TGTGCCAGTAGTTCCGGACGTTTTAACACCGGGGAGCTGTTTTTT.

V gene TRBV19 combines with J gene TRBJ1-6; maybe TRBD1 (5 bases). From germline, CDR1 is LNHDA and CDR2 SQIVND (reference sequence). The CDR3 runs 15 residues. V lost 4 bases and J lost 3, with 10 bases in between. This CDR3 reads CASSTGGYYNSPLHF. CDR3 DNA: TGTGCCAGTAGTACGGGGGGATACTATAATTCACCCCTCCACTTT.

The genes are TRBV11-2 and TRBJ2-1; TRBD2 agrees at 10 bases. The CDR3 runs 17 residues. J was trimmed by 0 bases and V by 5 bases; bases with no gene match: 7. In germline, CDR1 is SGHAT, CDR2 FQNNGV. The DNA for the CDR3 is TGTGCCAGCAGCCTCCGTAGCGGGGGGAGCTCCTACAATGAGCAGTTCTTC. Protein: CASSLRSGGSSYNEQFF.

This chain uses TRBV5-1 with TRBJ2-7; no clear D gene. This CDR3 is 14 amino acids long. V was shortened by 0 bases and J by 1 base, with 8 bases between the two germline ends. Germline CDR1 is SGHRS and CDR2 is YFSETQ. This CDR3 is CASSLEPASYEQYF. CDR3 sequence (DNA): TGCGCCAGCAGCTTGGAACCGGCATCCTACGAGCAGTACTTC. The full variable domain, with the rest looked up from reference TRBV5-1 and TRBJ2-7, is KAGVTQTPRYLIKTRGQQVTLSCSPISGHRSVSWYQQTPGQGLQFLFEYFSETQRNKGNFPGRFSGRQFSNSRSEMNVSTLELGDSALYLCASSLEPASYEQYFGPGTRLTVT.

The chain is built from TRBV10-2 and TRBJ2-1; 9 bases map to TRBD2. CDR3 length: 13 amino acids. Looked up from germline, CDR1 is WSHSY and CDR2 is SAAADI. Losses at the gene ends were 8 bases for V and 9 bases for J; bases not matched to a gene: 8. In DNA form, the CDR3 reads TGCGCCAGCTCAGCGGGGGGCCGGAGTGAGCAGTTCTTC. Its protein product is CASSAGGRSEQFF.

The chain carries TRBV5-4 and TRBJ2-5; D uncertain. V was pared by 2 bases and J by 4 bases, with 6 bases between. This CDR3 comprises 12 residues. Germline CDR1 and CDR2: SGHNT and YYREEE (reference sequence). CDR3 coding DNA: TGTGCCAGCAGCTTCGGTAGAGAGACCCAGTACTTC. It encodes CASSFGRETQYF.

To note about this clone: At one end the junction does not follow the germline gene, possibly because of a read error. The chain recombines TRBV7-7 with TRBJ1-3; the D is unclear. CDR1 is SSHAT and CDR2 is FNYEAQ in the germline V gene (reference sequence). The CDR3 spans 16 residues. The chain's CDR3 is CASSLGSWGSGNTIYF. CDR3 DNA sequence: TGTGCTAGCAGCTTAGGGTCCTGGGGATCTGGAAACACCATATATTTT.

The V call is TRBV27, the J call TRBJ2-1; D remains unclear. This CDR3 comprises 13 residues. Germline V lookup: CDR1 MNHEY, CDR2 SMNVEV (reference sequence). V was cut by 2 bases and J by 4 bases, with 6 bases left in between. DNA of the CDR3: TGTGCCAGCAGTTTACGGCGTTACAATGAGCAGTTCTTC. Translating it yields CASSLRRYNEQFF.

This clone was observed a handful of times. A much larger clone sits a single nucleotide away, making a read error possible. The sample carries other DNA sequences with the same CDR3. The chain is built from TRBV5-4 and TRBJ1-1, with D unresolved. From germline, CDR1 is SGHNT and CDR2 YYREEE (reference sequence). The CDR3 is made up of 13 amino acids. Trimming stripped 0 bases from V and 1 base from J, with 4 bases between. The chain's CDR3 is CASSLEGNTEAFF. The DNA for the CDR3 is TGTGCCAGCAGCTTGGAAGGGAACACTGAAGCTTTCTTT.

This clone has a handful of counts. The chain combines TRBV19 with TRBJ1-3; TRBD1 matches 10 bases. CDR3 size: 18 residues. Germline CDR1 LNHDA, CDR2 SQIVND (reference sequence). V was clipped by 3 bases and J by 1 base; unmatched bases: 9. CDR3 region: CASSITGTGELSGNTIYF. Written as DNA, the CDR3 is TGTGCCAGTAGTATTACCGGGACAGGGGAGTTATCTGGAAACACCATATATTTT.

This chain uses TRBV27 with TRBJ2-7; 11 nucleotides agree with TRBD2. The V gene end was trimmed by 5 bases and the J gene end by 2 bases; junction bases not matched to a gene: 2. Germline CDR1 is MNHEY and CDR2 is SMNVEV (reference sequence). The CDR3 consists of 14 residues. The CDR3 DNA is TGTGCCAGCAGTAAGACTAGCGGGACCTACGAGCAGTACTTC. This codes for CASSKTSGTYEQYF.

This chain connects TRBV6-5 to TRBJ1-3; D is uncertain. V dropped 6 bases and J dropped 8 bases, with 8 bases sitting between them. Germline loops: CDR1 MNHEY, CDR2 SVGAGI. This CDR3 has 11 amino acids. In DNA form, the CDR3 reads TGTGCCAGCAGCAAGGGAGACACCATATATTTT. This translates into CASSKGDTIYF.

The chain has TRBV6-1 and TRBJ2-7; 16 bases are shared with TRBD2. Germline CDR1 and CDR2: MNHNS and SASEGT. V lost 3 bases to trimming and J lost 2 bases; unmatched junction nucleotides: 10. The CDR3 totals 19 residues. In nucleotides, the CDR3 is TGTGCCAGCAGTGACTTATCCGGGACTAGCGGGAGGGCCGCCTACGAGCAGTACTTC. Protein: CASSDLSGTSGRAAYEQYF.

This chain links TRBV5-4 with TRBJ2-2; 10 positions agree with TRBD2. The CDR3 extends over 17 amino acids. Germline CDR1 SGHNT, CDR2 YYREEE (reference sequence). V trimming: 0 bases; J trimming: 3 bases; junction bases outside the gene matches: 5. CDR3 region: CASSLASGGDYTGELFF. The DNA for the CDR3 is TGTGCCAGCAGCTTGGCTAGCGGGGGCGACTACACCGGGGAGCTGTTTTTT.

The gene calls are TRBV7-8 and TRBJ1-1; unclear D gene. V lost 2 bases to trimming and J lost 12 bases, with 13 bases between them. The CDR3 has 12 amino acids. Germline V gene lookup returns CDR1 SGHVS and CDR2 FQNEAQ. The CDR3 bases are TGTGCCAGCAGCTTAACATCTACCCGTACTTTCTTT. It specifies CASSLTSTRTFF.

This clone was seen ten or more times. The CDR3 sequence is CASSYSQGAINSPLHF. The CDR3 DNA is TGTGCCAGCAGTTACTCGCAGGGGGCAATTAATTCACCCCTCCACTTT. The chain recombines TRBV6-5 with TRBJ1-6; 8 bases match TRBD1. This CDR3 is 16 amino acids long. The V gene's germline CDR1 is MNHEY and CDR2 SVGAGI. V dropped 0 bases and J dropped 6; count of bases not matched to a gene: 4.

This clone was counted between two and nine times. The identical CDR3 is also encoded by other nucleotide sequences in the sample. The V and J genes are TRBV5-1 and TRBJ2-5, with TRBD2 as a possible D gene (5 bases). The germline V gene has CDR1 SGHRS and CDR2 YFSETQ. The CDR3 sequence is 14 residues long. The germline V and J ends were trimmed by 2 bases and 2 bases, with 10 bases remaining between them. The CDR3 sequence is CASSFGLLQETQYF. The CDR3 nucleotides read TGCGCCAGCAGCTTCGGACTCCTGCAAGAGACCCAGTACTTC.

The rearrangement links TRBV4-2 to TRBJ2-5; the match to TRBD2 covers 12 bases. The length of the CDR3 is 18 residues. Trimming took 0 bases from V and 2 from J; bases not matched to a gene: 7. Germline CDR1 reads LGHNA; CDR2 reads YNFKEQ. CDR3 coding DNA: TGTGCCAGCAGCCAAGATCGAAGGACTAGCGGGGTTCAAGAGACCCAGTACTTC. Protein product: CASSQDRRTSGVQETQYF.

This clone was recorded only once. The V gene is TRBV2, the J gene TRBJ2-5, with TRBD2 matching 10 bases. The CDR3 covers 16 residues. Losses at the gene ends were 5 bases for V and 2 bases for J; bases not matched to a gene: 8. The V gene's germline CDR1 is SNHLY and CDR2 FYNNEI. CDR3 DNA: TGTGCCAGCAGTCCCCGAGCGGGGGGGTTTCAAGAGACCCAGTACTTC. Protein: CASSPRAGGFQETQYF.

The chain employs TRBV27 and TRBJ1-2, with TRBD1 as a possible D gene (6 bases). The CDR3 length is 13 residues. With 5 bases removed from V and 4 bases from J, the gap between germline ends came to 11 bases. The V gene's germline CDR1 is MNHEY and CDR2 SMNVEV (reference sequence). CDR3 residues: CASSHRDFYGYTF. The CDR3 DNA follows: TGTGCCAGCAGTCACAGGGATTTCTATGGCTACACCTTC.

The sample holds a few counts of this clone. The CDR3 region is CASRARGALYEAFF. CDR3 in DNA: TGTGCCAGCAGAGCCAGGGGGGCCCTCTACGAAGCTTTCTTT. The chain uses TRBV2 and TRBJ1-1; TRBD1 aligns across 7 bases. The germline V gene encodes CDR1 SNHLY and CDR2 FYNNEI. The CDR3 extends over 14 amino acids. V trimming: 6 bases; J trimming: 8 bases; junction bases outside the gene matches: 12.